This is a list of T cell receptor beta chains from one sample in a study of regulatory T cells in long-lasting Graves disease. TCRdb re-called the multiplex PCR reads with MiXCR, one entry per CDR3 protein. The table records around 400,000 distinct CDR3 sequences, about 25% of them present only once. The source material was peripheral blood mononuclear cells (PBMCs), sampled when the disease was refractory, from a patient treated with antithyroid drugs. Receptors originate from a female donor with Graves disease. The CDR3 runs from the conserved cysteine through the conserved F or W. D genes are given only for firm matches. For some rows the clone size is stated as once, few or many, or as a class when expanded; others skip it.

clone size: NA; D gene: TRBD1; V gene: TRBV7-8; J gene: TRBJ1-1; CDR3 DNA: TGTGCCAGCAGCTTAGGGCCCGGGACAGGGGCCACTGAAGCTTTCTTT; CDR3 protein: CASSLGPGTGATEAFF
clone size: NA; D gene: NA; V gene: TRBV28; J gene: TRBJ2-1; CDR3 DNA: TGTGCCAGCAGTACCCAGAGGGGGAACTACAATGAGCAGTTCTTC; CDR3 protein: CASSTQRGNYNEQFF
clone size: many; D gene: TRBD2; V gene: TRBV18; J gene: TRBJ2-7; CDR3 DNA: TGTGCCAGCTCACCGTGGGGACTTACGGGACTAGCGAACGAGCAGTACTTC; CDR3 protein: CASSPWGLTGLANEQYF
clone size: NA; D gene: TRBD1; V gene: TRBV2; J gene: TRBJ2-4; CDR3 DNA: TGTGCCAGCAGGGGAGAGACAGGGAACCCGTACTTC; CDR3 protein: CASRGETGNPYF
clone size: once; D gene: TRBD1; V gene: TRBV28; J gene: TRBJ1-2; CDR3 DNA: TGTGCCAGCAGACCGGGACAGGTAGCATATGGCTACACCTTC; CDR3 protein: CASRPGQVAYGYTF
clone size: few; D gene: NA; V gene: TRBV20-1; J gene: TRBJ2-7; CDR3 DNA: TGCAGTGCTAGTGCGCTAGATTACGAGCAGTACTTC; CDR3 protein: CSASALDYEQYF
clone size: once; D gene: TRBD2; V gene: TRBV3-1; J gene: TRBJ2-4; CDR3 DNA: TGTGCCAGCACCGCGACTAGCCAGTTGAACATTCAGTACTTC; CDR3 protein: CASTATSQLNIQYF
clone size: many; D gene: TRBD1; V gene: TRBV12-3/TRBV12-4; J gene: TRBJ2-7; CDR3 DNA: TGTGCCAGCAGTGTCGGACAGGGGGCGAGGGAGCAGTACTTC; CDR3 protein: CASSVGQGAREQYF
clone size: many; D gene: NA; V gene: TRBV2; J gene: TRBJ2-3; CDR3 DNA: TGTGCCAGCAGTGAAAGCGGAAAAACAGATACGCAGTATTTT; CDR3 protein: CASSESGKTDTQYF
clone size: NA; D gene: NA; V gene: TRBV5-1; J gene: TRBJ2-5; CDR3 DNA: TGCGCCAGCAGCTCGGGACTGGCTCAAGAGACCCAGTACTTC; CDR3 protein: CASSSGLAQETQYF
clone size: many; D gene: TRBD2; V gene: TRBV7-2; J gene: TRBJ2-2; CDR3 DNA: TGTGCCAGCAGCCCGATCCTTCTAGCGGGAGGGTACACCGGGGAGCTGTTTTTT; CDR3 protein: CASSPILLAGGYTGELFF
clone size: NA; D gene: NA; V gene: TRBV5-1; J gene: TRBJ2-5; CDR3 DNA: TGCGCCAGCAGCCCCAGCGACGGGGGAGAGACCCAGTACTTC; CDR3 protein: CASSPSDGGETQYF
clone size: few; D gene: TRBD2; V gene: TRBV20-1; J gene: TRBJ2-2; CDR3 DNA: TGCAGTGCTAGAGGACTAGCGGGAGTCGACGGGGAGCTGTTTTTT; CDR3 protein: CSARGLAGVDGELFF
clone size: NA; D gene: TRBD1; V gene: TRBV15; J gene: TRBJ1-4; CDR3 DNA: TGTGCCACCAGCAGAGCCGCAGGGGGCGAAGAAAAACTGTTTTTT; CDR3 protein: CATSRAAGGEEKLFF
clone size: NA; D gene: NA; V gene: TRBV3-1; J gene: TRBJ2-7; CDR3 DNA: TGTGCCAGCAGCCGGGGACTGAGGGAGCAGTACTTC; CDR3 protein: CASSRGLREQYF
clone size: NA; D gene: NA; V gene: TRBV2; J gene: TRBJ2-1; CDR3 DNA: TGTGCCAGCAGTTCCCACAATGAGCAGTTCTTC; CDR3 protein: CASSSHNEQFF
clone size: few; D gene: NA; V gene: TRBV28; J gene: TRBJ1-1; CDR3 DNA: TGTGCCAGCAGACGGACAGAAGAAGCTTTCTTT; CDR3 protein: CASRRTEEAFF
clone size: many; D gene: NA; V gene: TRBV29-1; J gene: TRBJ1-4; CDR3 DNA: TGCAGCGTTGAATCAGGGAGGGGTGAAAAACTGTTTTTT; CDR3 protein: CSVESGRGEKLFF
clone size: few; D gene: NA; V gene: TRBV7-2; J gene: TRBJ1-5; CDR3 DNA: TGTGCCAGCAGCTTAACCTTCGGCAATCAGCCCCAGCATTTT; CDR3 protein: CASSLTFGNQPQHF
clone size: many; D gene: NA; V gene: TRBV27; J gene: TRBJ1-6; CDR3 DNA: TGTGCCAGCAGTATCGACAGGAATTCACCCCTCCACTTT; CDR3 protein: CASSIDRNSPLHF
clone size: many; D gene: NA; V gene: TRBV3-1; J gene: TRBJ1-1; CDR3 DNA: TGTGCCAGCAGCCAGGGTTGGAACACTGAAGCTTTCTTT; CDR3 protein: CASSQGWNTEAFF
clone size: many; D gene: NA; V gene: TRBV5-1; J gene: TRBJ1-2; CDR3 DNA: TGCGCCAGCAGCATGGGCGGCAGGGTGAACTATGGCTACACCTTC; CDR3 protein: CASSMGGRVNYGYTF
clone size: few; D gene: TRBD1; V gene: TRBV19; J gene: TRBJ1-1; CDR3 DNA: TGTGCCAGTAGCCGGACAGGGGCCAGGGCTGAAGCTTTCTTT; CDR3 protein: CASSRTGARAEAFF
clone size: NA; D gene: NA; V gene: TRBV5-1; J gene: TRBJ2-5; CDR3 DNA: TGCGCCAGCAGCTTGGGCGGAGATCCAGGAGAGACCCAGTACTTC; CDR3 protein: CASSLGGDPGETQYF
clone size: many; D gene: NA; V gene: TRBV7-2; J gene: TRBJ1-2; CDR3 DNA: TGTGCCAGCAGCTGGAGGGGCGGATATGGCTACACCTTC; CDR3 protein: CASSWRGGYGYTF
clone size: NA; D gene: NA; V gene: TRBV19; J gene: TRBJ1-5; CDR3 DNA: TGTGCCAGTAGTATTTCGCAGGGGAGCCAGCCCCAGCATTTT; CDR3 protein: CASSISQGSQPQHF
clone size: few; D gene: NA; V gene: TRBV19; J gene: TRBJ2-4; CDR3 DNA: TGTGCCAGTAGTATAGGAGTAGCCAAAAACATTCAGTACTTC; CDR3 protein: CASSIGVAKNIQYF
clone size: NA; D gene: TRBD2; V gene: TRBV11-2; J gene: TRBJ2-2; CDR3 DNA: TGTGCCAGCAGCTCCAACACCCTAGCGGGATTCACCGGGGAGCTGTTTTTT; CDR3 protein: CASSSNTLAGFTGELFF
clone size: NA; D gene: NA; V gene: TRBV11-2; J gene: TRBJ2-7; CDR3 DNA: TGTGCCAGCAGCTTAGACCCGGTGGATACGCAGTACTTC; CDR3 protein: CASSLDPVDTQYF
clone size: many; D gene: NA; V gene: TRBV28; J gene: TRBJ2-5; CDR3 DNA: TGTGCCAGCAGTTTGGCGACAGGTCAGGAGACCCAGTACTTC; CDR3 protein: CASSLATGQETQYF
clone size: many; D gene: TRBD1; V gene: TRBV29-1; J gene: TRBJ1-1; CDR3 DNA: TGCAGCGTTGGTATACTACAGGGGAGCACTGAAGCTTTCTTT; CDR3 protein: CSVGILQGSTEAFF
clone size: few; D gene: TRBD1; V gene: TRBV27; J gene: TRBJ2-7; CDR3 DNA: TGTGCCAGCGGGACAGGGGGTAGTAACGAGCAGTACTTC; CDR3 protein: CASGTGGSNEQYF
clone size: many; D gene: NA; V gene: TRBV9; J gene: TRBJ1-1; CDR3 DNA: TGTGCCAGCAGCTCCGGCCCGGGGACCACTGAAGCTTTCTTT; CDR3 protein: CASSSGPGTTEAFF
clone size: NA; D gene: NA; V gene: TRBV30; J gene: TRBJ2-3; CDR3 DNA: TGTGCCTGGAGTGTACGCGGGACTTTGGCAGATACGCAGTATTTT; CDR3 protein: CAWSVRGTLADTQYF
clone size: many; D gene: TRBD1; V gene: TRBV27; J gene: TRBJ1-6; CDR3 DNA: TGTGCCAGCAGTCTACAGGGGGCAAATTCACCCCTCCACTTT; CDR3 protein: CASSLQGANSPLHF
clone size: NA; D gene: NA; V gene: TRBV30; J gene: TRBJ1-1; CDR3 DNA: TGTGCCTGGAGTAGCCTACAGGGCCATGAAGCTTTCTTT; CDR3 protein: CAWSSLQGHEAFF
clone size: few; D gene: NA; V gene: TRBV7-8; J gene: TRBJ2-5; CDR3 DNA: TGTGCCAGCAGCCGGCGGACGGATCGGGCCCAGTACTTC; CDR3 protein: CASSRRTDRAQYF
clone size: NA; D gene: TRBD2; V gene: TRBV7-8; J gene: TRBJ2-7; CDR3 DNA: TGTGCCAGCAGCATTCGAGTAGGGACTAGCGATTCCTACGAGCAGTACTTC; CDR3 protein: CASSIRVGTSDSYEQYF
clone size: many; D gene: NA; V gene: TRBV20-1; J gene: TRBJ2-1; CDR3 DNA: TGCAGTGCTAGGGGTACTCGCGGGCGTTACAATGAGCAGTTCTTC; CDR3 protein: CSARGTRGRYNEQFF
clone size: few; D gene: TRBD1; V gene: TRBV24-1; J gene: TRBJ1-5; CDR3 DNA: TGTGCCACCAGTGCCTCTGACAGGGCAGGCAATCAGCCCCAGCATTTT; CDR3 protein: CATSASDRAGNQPQHF
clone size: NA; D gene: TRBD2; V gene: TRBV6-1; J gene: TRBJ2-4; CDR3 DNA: TGTGCCAGCAGGCCGACCGGGAGGTTAGCCAAAAACATTCAGTACTTC; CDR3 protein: CASRPTGRLAKNIQYF
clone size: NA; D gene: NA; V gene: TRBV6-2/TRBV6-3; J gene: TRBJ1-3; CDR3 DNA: TGTGCCAGCAGTTACAGGGACTCTGGAAACACCATATATTTT; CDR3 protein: CASSYRDSGNTIYF
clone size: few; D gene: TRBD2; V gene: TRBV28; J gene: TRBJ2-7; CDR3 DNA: TGTGCCAGCAGTCGTCTAGCGGGAGAACGCGAGCAGTACTTC; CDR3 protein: CASSRLAGEREQYF
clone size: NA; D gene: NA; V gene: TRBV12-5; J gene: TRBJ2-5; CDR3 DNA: TGTGCTAGTGGTATAAGCGAAGAGACCCAGTACTTC; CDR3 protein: CASGISEETQYF
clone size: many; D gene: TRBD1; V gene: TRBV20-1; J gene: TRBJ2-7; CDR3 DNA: TGCAGTGCTAGCGGGGACAGGGGAGATGCAAACGAGCAGTACTTC; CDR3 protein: CSASGDRGDANEQYF
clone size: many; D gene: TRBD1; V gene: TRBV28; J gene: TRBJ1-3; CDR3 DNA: TGTGCCAGCAGACCGCTCGGACAGGGACGCTCTGGAAACACCATATATTTT; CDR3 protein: CASRPLGQGRSGNTIYF
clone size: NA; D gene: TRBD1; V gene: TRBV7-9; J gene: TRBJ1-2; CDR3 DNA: TGTGCCAGCAGCTTGACAGGGGAGTTTGATGGCTACACCTTC; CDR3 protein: CASSLTGEFDGYTF
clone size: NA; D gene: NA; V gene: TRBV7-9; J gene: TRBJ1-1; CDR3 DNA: TGTGCCAGCAGCTCCAAAATGCAGGGGAAGACTGAAGCTTTCTTT; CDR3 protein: CASSSKMQGKTEAFF